This TCR beta chain was sequenced in a study of cytomegalovirus exposure and HLA in healthy donors. The germline V gene encodes CDR1 MDHEN and CDR2 SYDVKM. The CDR3 has 14 amino acids. The V and J ends lost 5 bases and 3 bases, in that order; junction bases with no gene match: 5. The repertoire was sequenced with immunoSEQ multiplex PCR; TCRdb's copy has only in-frame clones and lacks some. Among 150,000 to 200,000 clones listed, 89% were seen once. Sequenced: PBMCs. This TCR was sampled from a young man in good health and CMV-seropositive. The chain is built from TRBV28 and TRBJ2-7; TRBD2 aligns across 9 bases. The CDR3 here is CASSPGLAYYEQYF. For the CDR3, the DNA is TGTGCCAGCAGTCCGGGACTAGCCTACTACGAGCAGTACTTC.